A single sample gave rise to the 2 T cell receptor beta chains below, sequenced in a study of TIL therapy for anti-PD-1-resistant metastatic lung cancer. As to time point: pre-treatment sample, taken before nivolumab and TIL therapy. Tumor tissue came from excised metastases, mostly pleural nodules or supraclavicular lymph nodes. This was the immunoSEQ v3 assay. The repertoire was sequenced with immunoSEQ multiplex PCR; TCRdb's copy has only in-frame clones and lacks some. The profile covers roughly 2,500 clones, with roughly four fifths appearing a single time and 16% taken by the ten largest. Sequences were derived from tumor tissue, sampled at baseline. The receptors here all came from a person aged 30 to 80 with non-small cell lung cancer. Some clones in this sample may be carry-over from other donors' samples.

This rearrangement joins TRBV19 to TRBJ1-4; D is unresolved. From germline, CDR1 is LNHDA and CDR2 SQIVND (reference sequence). V was cut by 4 bases and J by 1 base, with 10 bases left in between. CDR3 length equals 15 residues. CDR3 in amino acids: CASSTHRGTNEKLFF. The CDR3 DNA follows: TGTGCCAGTAGTACCCATCGGGGAACTAATGAAAAACTGTTTTTT.

This chain links TRBV6-1 with TRBJ1-2; 11 bases map to TRBD1. With V trimmed by 2 bases and J by 9 bases, 5 bases remained unmatched. Germline CDR1 and CDR2: MNHNS and SASEGT. CDR3 length equals 14 residues. DNA of the CDR3: TGTGCCAGCAGTGAAAGGGGACAGGGGGGAAGCTACACCTTC. Its translation is CASSERGQGGSYTF.